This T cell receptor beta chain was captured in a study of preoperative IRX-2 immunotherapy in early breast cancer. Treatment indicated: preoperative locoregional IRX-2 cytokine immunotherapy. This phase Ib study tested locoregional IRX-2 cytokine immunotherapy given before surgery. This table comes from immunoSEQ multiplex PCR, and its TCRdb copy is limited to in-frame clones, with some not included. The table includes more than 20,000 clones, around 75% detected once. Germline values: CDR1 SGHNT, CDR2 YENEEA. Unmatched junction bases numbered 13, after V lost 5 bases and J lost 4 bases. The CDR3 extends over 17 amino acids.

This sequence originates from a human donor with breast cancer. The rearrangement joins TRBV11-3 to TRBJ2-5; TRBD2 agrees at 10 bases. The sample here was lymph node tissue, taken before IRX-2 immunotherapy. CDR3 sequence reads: CASSQGISGGARETQYF. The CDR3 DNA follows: TGTGCCAGCAGCCAAGGCATCAGCGGGGGGGCCCGAGAGACCCAGTACTTC.